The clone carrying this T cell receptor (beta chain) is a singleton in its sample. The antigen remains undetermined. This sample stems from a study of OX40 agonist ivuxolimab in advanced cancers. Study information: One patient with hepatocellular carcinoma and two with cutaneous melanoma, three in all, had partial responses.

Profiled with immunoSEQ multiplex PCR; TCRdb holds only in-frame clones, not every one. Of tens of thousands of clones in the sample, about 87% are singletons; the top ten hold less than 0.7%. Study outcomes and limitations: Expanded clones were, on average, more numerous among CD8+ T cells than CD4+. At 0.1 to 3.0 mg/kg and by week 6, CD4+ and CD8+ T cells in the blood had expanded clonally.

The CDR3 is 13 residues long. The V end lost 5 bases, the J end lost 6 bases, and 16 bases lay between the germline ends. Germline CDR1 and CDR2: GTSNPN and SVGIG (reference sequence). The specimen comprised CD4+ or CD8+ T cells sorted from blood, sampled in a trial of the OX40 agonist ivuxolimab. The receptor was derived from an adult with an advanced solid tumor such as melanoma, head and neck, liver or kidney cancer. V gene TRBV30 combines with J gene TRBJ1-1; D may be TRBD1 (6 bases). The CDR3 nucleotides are TGTGCCTGGGCTAGCGAGGGGGGGGCTGAAGCTTTCTTT. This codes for CAWASEGGAEAFF. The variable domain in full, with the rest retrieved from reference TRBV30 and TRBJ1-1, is SQTIHQWPATLVQPVGSPLSLECTVEGTSNPNLYWYRQAAGRGLQLLFYSVGIGQISSEVPQNLSASRPQDRQFILSSKKLLLSDSGFYLCAWASEGGAEAFFGQGTRLTVV.